This TCR beta chain was captured in a study of radiation and T cells in renal cell carcinoma. TCRdb keeps only in-frame clones here, not all; method: immunoSEQ multiplex PCR. The sample lists over 9,500 clones, roughly 65% seen once, with roughly 19% in the top ten. The treatment here: treatment-naive control, cytoreductive nephrectomy. The patient's renal cell carcinoma had clear cell pathology. Sequencing was performed on tumor tissue, taken from a patient whose treatment was nephrectomy without radiotherapy. The receptor comes from a woman aged 80 or older with renal cell carcinoma.

The CDR3 sequence is CASSQGSGGGISETQYF. DNA for the CDR3: TGTGCCAGCAGCCAAGGTTCCGGGGGGGGCATTTCAGAGACCCAGTACTTC. The V call is TRBV4-2, the J call TRBJ2-5; the match to TRBD2 covers 8 bases. V trimming: 1 base; J trimming: 4 bases; junction bases outside the gene matches: 11. In germline, CDR1 is LGHNA, CDR2 YNFKEQ. The CDR3 has 17 amino acids.